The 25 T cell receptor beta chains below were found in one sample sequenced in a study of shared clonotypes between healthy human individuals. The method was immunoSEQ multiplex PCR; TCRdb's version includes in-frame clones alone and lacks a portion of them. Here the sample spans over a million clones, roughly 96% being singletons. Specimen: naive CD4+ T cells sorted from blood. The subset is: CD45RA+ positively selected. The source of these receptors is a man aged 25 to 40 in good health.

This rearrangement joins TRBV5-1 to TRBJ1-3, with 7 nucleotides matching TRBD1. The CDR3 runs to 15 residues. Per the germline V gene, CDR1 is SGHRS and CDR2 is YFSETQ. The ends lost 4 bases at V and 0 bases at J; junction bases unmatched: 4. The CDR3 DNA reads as TGCGCCAGCAGCCGGGACAGCCTCTCTGGAAACACCATATATTTT. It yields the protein CASSRDSLSGNTIYF.

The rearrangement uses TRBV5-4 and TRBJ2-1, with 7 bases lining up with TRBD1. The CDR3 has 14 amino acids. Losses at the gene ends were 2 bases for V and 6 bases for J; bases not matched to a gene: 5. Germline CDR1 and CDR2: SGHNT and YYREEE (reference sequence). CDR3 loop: CASSFRGGLNEQFF. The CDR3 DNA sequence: TGTGCCAGCAGCTTTCGAGGGGGCCTCAATGAGCAGTTCTTC.

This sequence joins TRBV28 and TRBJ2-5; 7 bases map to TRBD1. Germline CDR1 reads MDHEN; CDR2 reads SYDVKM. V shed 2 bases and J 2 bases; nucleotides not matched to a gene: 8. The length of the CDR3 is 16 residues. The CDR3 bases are TGTGCCAGCAGTTTACCGCCTCGGACAGGTCAAGAGACCCAGTACTTC. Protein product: CASSLPPRTGQETQYF.

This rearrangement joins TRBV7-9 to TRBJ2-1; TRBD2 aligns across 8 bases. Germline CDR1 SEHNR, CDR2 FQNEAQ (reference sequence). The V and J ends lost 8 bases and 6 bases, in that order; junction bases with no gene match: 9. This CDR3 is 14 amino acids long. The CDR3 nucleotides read TGTGCCAGCGGGAAGCGGGAGCTATCCAATGAGCAGTTCTTC. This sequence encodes CASGKRELSNEQFF.

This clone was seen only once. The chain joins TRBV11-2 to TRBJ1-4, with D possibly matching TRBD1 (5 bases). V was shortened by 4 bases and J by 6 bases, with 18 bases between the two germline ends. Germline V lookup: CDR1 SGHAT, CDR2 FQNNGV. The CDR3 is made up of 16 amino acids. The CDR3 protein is CASSSGSWGTDEKLFF. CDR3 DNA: TGTGCCAGCAGCTCGGGGTCGTGGGGGACGGATGAAAAACTGTTTTTT.

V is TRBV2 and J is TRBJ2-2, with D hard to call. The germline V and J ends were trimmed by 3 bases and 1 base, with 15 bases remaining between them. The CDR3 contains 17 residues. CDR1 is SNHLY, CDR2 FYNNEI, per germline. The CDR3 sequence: CASSESPYTLNTGELFF. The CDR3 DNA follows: TGTGCCAGCAGTGAGAGTCCCTATACCTTGAACACCGGGGAGCTGTTTTTT. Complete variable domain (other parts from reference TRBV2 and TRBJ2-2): EPEVTQTPSHQVTQMGQEVILRCVPISNHLYFYWYRQILGQKVEFLVSFYNNEISEKSEIFDDQFSVERPDGSNFTLKIRSTKLEDSAMYFCASSESPYTLNTGELFFGEGSRLTVL.

CDR3 sequence reads: CASSPKGQGSSYEQYF. The CDR3 coding sequence is TGTGCCAGCAGCCCAAAGGGACAGGGAAGCTCCTACGAGCAGTACTTC. The chain couples TRBV6-6 to TRBJ2-7; 9 nucleotides match TRBD1. Germline loops: CDR1 MNHNY, CDR2 SVGAGI (reference sequence). Trimming took 6 bases from V and 0 from J; bases not matched to a gene: 9. The CDR3 spans 16 residues.

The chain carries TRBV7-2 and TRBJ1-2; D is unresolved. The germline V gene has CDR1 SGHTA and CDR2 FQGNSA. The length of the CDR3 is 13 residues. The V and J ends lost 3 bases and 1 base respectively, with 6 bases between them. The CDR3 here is CASSFGDNYGYTF. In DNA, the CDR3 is TGTGCCAGCAGCTTTGGAGATAACTATGGCTACACCTTC.

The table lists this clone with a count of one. This CDR3 is CASSFGPSTDTQYF. The CDR3 nucleotides are TGTGCCAGCAGCTTCGGGCCATCCACGGATACGCAGTATTTT. The chain carries TRBV11-3 and TRBJ2-3; D not resolved. Germline CDR1 SGHNT, CDR2 YENEEA. The CDR3 is 14 amino acids. The V gene lost 3 bases and the J gene lost 6 bases, with 13 bases spanning the gap.

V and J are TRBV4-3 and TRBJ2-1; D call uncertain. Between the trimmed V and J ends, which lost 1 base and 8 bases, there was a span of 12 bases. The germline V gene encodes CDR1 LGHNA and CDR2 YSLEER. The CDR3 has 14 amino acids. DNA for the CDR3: TGCGCCAGCAGCCAAGGTTTAAGATTCTATGAGCAGTTCTTC. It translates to CASSQGLRFYEQFF.

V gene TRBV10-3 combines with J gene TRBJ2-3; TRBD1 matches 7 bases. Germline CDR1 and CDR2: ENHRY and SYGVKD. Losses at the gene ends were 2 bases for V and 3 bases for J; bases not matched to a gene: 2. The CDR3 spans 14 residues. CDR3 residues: CAISERGRTDTQYF. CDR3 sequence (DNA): TGTGCCATCAGTGAGAGGGGGCGAACAGATACGCAGTATTTT.

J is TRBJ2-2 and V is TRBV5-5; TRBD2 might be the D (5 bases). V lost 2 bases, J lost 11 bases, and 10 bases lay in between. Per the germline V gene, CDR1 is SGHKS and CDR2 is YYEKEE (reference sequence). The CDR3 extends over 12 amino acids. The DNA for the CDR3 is TGTGCCAGCAGCTTTCTCCCGGGAGAGCTGTTTTTT. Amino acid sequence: CASSFLPGELFF.

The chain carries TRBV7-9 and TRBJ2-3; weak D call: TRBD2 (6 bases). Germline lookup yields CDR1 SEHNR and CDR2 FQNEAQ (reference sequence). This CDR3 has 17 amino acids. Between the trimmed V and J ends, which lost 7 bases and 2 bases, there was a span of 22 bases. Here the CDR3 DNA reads TGTGCCAGCATGAATGGGGCTGGGCTAGCGACCACAGATACGCAGTATTTT. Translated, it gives CASMNGAGLATTDTQYF.

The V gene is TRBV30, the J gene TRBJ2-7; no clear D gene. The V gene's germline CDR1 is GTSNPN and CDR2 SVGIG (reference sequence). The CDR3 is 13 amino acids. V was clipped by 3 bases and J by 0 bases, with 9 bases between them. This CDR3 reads CAWRGSHSYEQYF. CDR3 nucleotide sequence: TGTGCCTGGAGGGGGTCCCACTCCTACGAGCAGTACTTC.

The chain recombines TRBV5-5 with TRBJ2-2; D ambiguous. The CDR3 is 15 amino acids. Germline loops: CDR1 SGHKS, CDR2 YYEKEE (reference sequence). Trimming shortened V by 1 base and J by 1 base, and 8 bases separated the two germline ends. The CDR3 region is CASSLPDLNTGELFF. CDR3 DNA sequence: TGTGCCAGCAGCTTGCCGGACCTGAACACCGGGGAGCTGTTTTTT.

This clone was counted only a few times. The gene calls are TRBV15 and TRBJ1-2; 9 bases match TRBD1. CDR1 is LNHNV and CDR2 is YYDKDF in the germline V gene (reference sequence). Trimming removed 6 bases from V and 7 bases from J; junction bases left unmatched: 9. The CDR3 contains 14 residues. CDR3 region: CATRRMDRGGGYTF. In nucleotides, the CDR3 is TGTGCCACCAGGCGAATGGACAGGGGAGGTGGCTACACCTTC.

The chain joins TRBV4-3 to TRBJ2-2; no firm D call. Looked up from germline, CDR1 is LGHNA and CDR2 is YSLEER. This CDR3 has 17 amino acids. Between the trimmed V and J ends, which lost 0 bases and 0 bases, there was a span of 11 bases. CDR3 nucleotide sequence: TGCGCCAGCAGCCAAGAGGTTGCACACGCGAACACCGGGGAGCTGTTTTTT. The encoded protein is CASSQEVAHANTGELFF.

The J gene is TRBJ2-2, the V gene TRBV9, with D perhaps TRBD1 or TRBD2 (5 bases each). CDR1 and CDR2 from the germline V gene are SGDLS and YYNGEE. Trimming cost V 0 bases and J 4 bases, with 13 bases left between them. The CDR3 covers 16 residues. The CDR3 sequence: CASSVGGFGGTGELFF. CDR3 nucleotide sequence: TGTGCCAGCAGCGTAGGGGGGTTCGGCGGCACCGGGGAGCTGTTTTTT. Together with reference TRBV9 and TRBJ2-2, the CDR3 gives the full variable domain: DSGVTQTPKHLITATGQRVTLRCSPRSGDLSVYWYQQSLDQGLQFLIQYYNGEERAKGNILERFSAQQFPDLHSELNLSSLELGDSALYFCASSVGGFGGTGELFFGEGSRLTVL.

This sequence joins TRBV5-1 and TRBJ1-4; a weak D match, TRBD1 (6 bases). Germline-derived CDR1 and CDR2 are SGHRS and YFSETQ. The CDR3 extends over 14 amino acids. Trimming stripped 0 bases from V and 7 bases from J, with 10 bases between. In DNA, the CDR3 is TGCGCCAGCAGCTTGGATACAGGGCGTGAAAAACTGTTTTTT. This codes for CASSLDTGREKLFF.

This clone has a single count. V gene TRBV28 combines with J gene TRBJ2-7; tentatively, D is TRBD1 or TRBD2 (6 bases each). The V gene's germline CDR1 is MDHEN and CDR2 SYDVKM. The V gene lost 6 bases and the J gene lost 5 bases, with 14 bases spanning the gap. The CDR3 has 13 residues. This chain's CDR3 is CASSPGGLNEQYF. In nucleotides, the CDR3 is TGTGCCAGCAGCCCCGGGGGCTTGAACGAGCAGTACTTC.

CDR3 sequence (DNA): TGTGCCAGCAGCCAAGAGAGGGACTGGTTACAAGAGACCCAGTACTTC. Amino acids: CASSQERDWLQETQYF. V is TRBV14 and J is TRBJ2-5; D possibly corresponds to TRBD2 (6 bases). Trimming stripped 0 bases from V and 2 bases from J, with 13 bases between. This CDR3 is built from 16 residues. Germline assignment: CDR1 SGHDN and CDR2 FVKESK.

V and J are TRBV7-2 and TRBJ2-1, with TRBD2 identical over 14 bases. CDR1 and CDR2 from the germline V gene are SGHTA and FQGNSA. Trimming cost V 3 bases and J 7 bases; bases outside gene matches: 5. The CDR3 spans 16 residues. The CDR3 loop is CASSLGTSGRGNEQFF. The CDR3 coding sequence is TGTGCCAGCAGCTTGGGGACTAGCGGGAGAGGGAATGAGCAGTTCTTC.

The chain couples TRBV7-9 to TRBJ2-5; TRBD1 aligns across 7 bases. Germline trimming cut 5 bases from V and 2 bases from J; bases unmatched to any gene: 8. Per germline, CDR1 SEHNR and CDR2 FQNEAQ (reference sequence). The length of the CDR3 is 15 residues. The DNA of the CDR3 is TGTGCCAGCAGCCAAAACTCACAGGGGCAAGAGACCCAGTACTTC. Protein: CASSQNSQGQETQYF.

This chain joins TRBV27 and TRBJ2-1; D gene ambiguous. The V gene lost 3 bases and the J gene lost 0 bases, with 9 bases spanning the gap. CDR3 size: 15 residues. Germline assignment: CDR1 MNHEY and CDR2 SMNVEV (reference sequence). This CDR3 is CASSFRASSYNEQFF. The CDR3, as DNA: TGTGCCAGCAGTTTTCGGGCTAGCTCCTACAATGAGCAGTTCTTC.

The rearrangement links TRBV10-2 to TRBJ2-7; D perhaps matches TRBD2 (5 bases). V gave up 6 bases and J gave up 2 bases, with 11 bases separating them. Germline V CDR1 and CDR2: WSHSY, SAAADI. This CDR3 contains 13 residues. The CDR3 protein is CASREAATYEQYF. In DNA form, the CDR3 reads TGCGCCAGCAGGGAGGCAGCAACCTACGAGCAGTACTTC.